This TCR beta chain was obtained from a study of human T cells and chemical hapten exposure. Study as a whole: A patient group, mainly female, showed alopecia areata, totalis or universalis.

General study points: Since the donors had alopecia, their immune response may not be the same as that of healthy people. TCRs above 1 in 1000 frequency stayed constant with DPC sensitization.

To note about this clonotype: Its antigen is unknown.

Indicated time point: pre-sensitization, week 0. This sample's treatment: therapeutic diphenylcyclopropenone sensitization with weekly scalp DPC. TCRdb fed the RACE reads into MiXCR, producing one record per CDR3 protein. Of 200,000 to 300,000 distinct CDR3 sequences listed, over 8% were seen once; the top ten hold about 2.5%. The V end was cut by 4 bases, the J end by 2 bases, with 12 bases between. The CDR3 runs to 15 residues. This clonotype was obtained from a woman aged 40 to 50 with alopecia areata. Some clones in this sample may be carry-over from other donors' samples. The sequencing used whole blood, collected in connection with sensitization to the hapten diphenylcyclopropenone (DPC). This chain joins TRBV12-3 or TRBV12-4 and TRBJ2-1; D is uncertain. CDR3 in amino acids: CASSSNSGPYNEQFF. The CDR3, as DNA: TGTGCCAGCAGTTCGAATAGTGGCCCCTACAATGAGCAGTTCTTC.